This T cell receptor (beta chain) was recorded in a study of T cells after yellow fever vaccination. Trimming removed 2 bases at V and 0 bases at J, with 8 bases between. The CDR3 is made up of 15 amino acids. 5'RACE template switching produced TCR cDNA carrying a universal primer site and UMIs. One entry per CDR3 protein, called by TCRdb with MiXCR from the 5' RACE reads. Of some 240,000 distinct CDR3 sequences in the sample, around 3.1% were seen once. This clonotype has just a few counts. The clonotype was recovered from a man aged 18 to 30 who received the YFV17D yellow fever vaccine. Specimen: CD4+ T cells sorted from PBMCs, collected 10 days after the yellow fever booster vaccination. This sequence joins TRBV12-3 or TRBV12-4 and TRBJ2-1; possibly TRBD2 for D (5 bases). Here the CDR3 reads CASSLRDPSYNEQFF. CDR3 DNA: TGTGCCAGCAGTTTACGGGATCCCTCCTACAATGAGCAGTTCTTC.